Following are 20 T cell receptor beta chains from one sample sequenced in a study of cytomegalovirus exposure and HLA in healthy donors (dated by TCRdb to the late 2010s). Libraries were made using the immunoSEQ multiplex PCR assay. For the multiplex PCR, a mixture combining 60 forward primers for TCR Vbeta segments and 13 reverse primers for TCR Jbeta segments was used. Here the immuneACCESS table is served through TCRdb, limited to in-frame sequences with V and J called. Missing clones are a known gap in these copies; in checked studies unresolved V genes cover under half, and the rest lacks a known reason. The sample records 210,000 or so clones, over 80% of which are singletons. The ten largest make up 0.71% of the sample. Sample: PBMCs. These receptors originate from a boy younger than 10 in good health and CMV-seronegative.

V and J are TRBV25-1 and TRBJ1-2; 9 bases are shared with TRBD1. CDR1 and CDR2 from the germline V gene are MGHDK and SYGVNS. The CDR3 totals 15 residues. Germline trimming cut 3 bases from V and 3 bases from J; bases unmatched to any gene: 5. The CDR3 loop reads CASSDPGQGHYGYTF. In DNA, the CDR3 is TGTGCCAGCAGTGATCCGGGACAGGGCCACTATGGCTACACCTTC.

The chain recombines TRBV13 with TRBJ1-1; D perhaps matches TRBD1 (5 bases). V lost 5 bases, J lost 2 bases, and 9 bases lay in between. The germline gives CDR1 PRHDT, CDR2 FYEKMQ (reference sequence). There are 13 residues in the CDR3. This CDR3 is CASSRGGNTEAFF. The CDR3 DNA follows: TGTGCCAGCAGCCGCGGGGGAAACACTGAAGCTTTCTTT.

Details on this clone: The junction does not match germline at one end; this may be a read error. V gene TRBV7-9 combines with J gene TRBJ1-1, with 7 bases fitting TRBD1. In germline, CDR1 is SEHNR, CDR2 FQNEAQ (reference sequence). The CDR3 sequence is 16 residues long. The CDR3 sequence is CSSSPRAGGSNTEAFF. The CDR3 DNA sequence: TGTTCCAGCAGCCCCAGAGCAGGGGGTTCAAACACTGAAGCTTTCTTT. The full variable domain, with the rest looked up from reference TRBV7-9 and TRBJ1-1, is DTGVSQNPRHKITKRGQNVTFRCDPISEHNRLYWYRQTLGQGPEFLTYFQNEAQLEKSRLLSDRFSAERPKGSFSTLEIQRTEQGDSAMYLCSSSPRAGGSNTEAFFGQGTRLTVV.

V usage is TRBV5-6 and J usage is TRBJ1-5; 7 bases match TRBD1. The CDR3 consists of 14 residues. Unmatched junction bases numbered 7, after V lost 4 bases and J lost 6 bases. Germline-derived CDR1 and CDR2 are SGHDT and YYEEEE. In DNA, the CDR3 is TGTGCCAGCAGCAGTCGGACAGGTGGTCAGCCCCAGCATTTT. It codes for CASSSRTGGQPQHF.

V and J are TRBV9 and TRBJ1-6; TRBD1 might be the D (6 bases). Deletions cut 3 bases from V and 8 bases from J, with 15 bases between. This CDR3 spans 15 amino acids. The V gene's germline CDR1 is SGDLS and CDR2 YYNGEE. CDR3 sequence (DNA): TGTGCCAGCAGCGGACCCGGGGCAGGGGATTCACCCCTCCACTTT. This gives the protein CASSGPGAGDSPLHF.

This chain uses TRBV5-1 with TRBJ2-5; 11 nucleotides line up with TRBD2. CDR1 SGHRS and CDR2 YFSETQ come from the germline V gene. The CDR3 loop spans 16 amino acids. V shed 4 bases, J shed 5 bases, and the junction held 10 bases outside the gene matches. The CDR3 protein is CASSTLAGGPAETQYF. The DNA for the CDR3 is TGCGCCAGCAGCACCTTAGCGGGGGGGCCGGCGGAGACCCAGTACTTC.

The chain joins TRBV27 to TRBJ2-6; maybe TRBD2 (5 bases). Germline-derived CDR1 and CDR2 are MNHEY and SMNVEV (reference sequence). CDR3 length: 17 residues. V lost 2 bases, J lost 0 bases, and 11 bases lay in between. The CDR3 nucleotides are TGTGCCAGCAGTTTACGGGTAGCGATCTCTGGGGCCAACGTCCTGACTTTC. Protein sequence: CASSLRVAISGANVLTF. The complete variable domain, with remaining parts taken from reference TRBV27 and TRBJ2-6, reads EAQVTQNPRYLITVTGKKLTVTCSQNMNHEYMSWYRQDPGLGLRQIYYSMNVEVTDKGDVPEGYKVSRKEKRNFPLILESPSPNQTSLYFCASSLRVAISGANVLTFGAGSRLTVL.

The gene calls are TRBV27 and TRBJ2-3; possible D gene TRBD1, 6 bases. Germline-derived CDR1 and CDR2 are MNHEY and SMNVEV (reference sequence). This CDR3 has 14 residues. V shed 8 bases and J shed 1 base, with 13 bases lying between them. The CDR3 DNA reads as TGTGCCAGCCGAGGGGCAGGGGGCACAGATACGCAGTATTTT. Protein: CASRGAGGTDTQYF.

The rearrangement links TRBV11-2 to TRBJ1-3; 11 positions match TRBD1. The CDR3 runs to 18 residues. V was pared by 5 bases and J by 2 bases, with 11 bases of the junction left unmatched. Germline assignment: CDR1 SGHAT and CDR2 FQNNGV. The CDR3 is CASSPTPGQGETGNTIYF. Here the CDR3 DNA reads TGTGCCAGCAGCCCCACCCCGGGACAGGGGGAGACTGGAAACACCATATATTTT. Variable domain in full (rest from reference TRBV11-2 and TRBJ1-3): EAGVAQSPRYKIIEKRQSVAFWCNPISGHATLYWYQQILGQGPKLLIQFQNNGVVDDSQLPKDRFSAERLKGVDSTLKIQPAKLEDSAVYLCASSPTPGQGETGNTIYFGEGSWLTVV.

This rearrangement joins TRBV6-1 to TRBJ2-3; TRBD1 aligns across 7 bases. V lost 7 bases and J lost 3; bases outside the gene matches: 4. This CDR3 has 13 residues. Germline V CDR1 and CDR2: MNHNS, SASEGT. The CDR3 bases are TGTGCCAGCACCCCGGACAGGACAGATACGCAGTATTTT. Translated, it gives CASTPDRTDTQYF.

The chain employs TRBV5-1 and TRBJ2-2, with 7 nucleotides matching TRBD2. The V gene's germline CDR1 is SGHRS and CDR2 YFSETQ. With 0 bases clipped from V and 1 base from J, the junction kept 6 bases outside the gene matches. CDR3 length: 17 amino acids. The CDR3 coding sequence is TGCGCCAGCAGCTTGGCTAGGGACTACCAGAACACCGGGGAGCTGTTTTTT. Encoded protein: CASSLARDYQNTGELFF.

This clone was seen once. The chain joins TRBV30 to TRBJ2-3; 10 nucleotides align to TRBD2. The trim removed 0 bases at V and 2 bases at J, leaving 8 bases unmatched. The CDR3 length is 17 residues. In germline, CDR1 is GTSNPN, CDR2 SVGIG (reference sequence). In nucleotides, the CDR3 is TGTGCCTGGAGTGTAGGGGTACTAGCGGGGCACACAGATACGCAGTATTTT. Translation: CAWSVGVLAGHTDTQYF. Full variable domain (rest looked up from reference TRBV30 and TRBJ2-3): SQTIHQWPATLVQPVGSPLSLECTVEGTSNPNLYWYRQAAGRGLQLLFYSVGIGQISSEVPQNLSASRPQDRQFILSSKKLLLSDSGFYLCAWSVGVLAGHTDTQYFGPGTRLTVL.

The chain couples TRBV7-9 to TRBJ2-5, with D perhaps TRBD2 (7 bases). Germline CDR1 SEHNR, CDR2 FQNEAQ (reference sequence). The CDR3 length is 13 residues. With 7 bases removed from V and 5 bases from J, the gap between germline ends came to 14 bases. The CDR3 is CASTTRGGETQYF. CDR3 DNA: TGTGCCAGCACCACAAGGGGGGGGGAGACCCAGTACTTC.

This clone has a single count. The chain combines TRBV30 with TRBJ2-5; 9 bases align to TRBD2. CDR1 and CDR2 (germline): GTSNPN, SVGIG (reference sequence). CDR3 length: 13 amino acids. Trimming took 5 bases from V and 1 from J; bases not matched to a gene: 2. CDR3 nucleotide sequence: TGTGCCTGGGGGCGGGGGGGCCAAGAGACCCAGTACTTC. This encodes CAWGRGGQETQYF. The whole variable domain, filled in from reference TRBV30 and TRBJ2-5, reads SQTIHQWPATLVQPVGSPLSLECTVEGTSNPNLYWYRQAAGRGLQLLFYSVGIGQISSEVPQNLSASRPQDRQFILSSKKLLLSDSGFYLCAWGRGGQETQYFGPGTRLLVL.

CDR3: CASSSGGDTQYF. CDR3 in DNA: TGTGCCAGCAGCTCCGGGGGAGATACGCAGTATTTT. The chain employs TRBV11-2 and TRBJ2-3; D may be TRBD2 (6 bases). CDR3 length: 12 residues. From germline, CDR1 is SGHAT and CDR2 FQNNGV. V lost 4 bases and J lost 5, with 7 bases in between.

This clone was detected only once. V and J are TRBV5-1 and TRBJ2-5; 12 bases match TRBD2. Germline loops: CDR1 SGHRS, CDR2 YFSETQ. V gave up 4 bases and J gave up 7 bases; unmatched junction bases: 8. This CDR3 comprises 15 residues. The CDR3 nucleotides read TGCGCCAGCAGCCCTAGCGGGAGGGACAGGGGGACCCAGTACTTC. Translating it yields CASSPSGRDRGTQYF.

J is TRBJ1-4 and V is TRBV30; D gene unclear. Germline V gives CDR1 GTSNPN, CDR2 SVGIG (reference sequence). The CDR3 runs to 13 residues. With 8 bases removed from V and 3 bases from J, the gap between germline ends came to 13 bases. The CDR3 DNA sequence: TGTGCCCTCAGAGGGAGGTCTAATGAAAAACTGTTTTTT. Residues: CALRGRSNEKLFF.

This clone came up once. Different DNA sequences within this sample yield the same CDR3. The V call is TRBV5-4, the J call TRBJ2-2; 8 bases are shared with TRBD2. This CDR3 is 17 amino acids long. Germline trimming cut 6 bases from V and 5 bases from J; bases unmatched to any gene: 15. Looked up from germline, CDR1 is SGHNT and CDR2 is YYREEE (reference sequence). For the CDR3, the DNA is TGTGCCAGCACCGTACGCGGGGGGTCCCTTAATACCGGGGAGCTGTTTTTT. Protein sequence: CASTVRGGSLNTGELFF.

This chain connects TRBV6-1 to TRBJ2-5; tentative D call: TRBD1 (7 bases). Germline V gives CDR1 MNHNS, CDR2 SASEGT. Between the trimmed V and J ends, which lost 3 bases and 0 bases, there was a span of 20 bases. The CDR3 totals 18 residues. The CDR3 region has the DNA TGTGCCAGCAGTGATGCCCCAGGGGGGCGATTGTACCAAGAGACCCAGTACTTC. Its protein is CASSDAPGGRLYQETQYF.

This chain links TRBV19 with TRBJ2-7, with TRBD2 matching 10 bases. The CDR3 totals 15 residues. CDR1 LNHDA and CDR2 SQIVND come from the germline V gene (reference sequence). Unmatched junction bases numbered 4, after V lost 4 bases and J lost 1 base. CDR3 amino acids: CASSNPAGGSYEQYF. The DNA of the CDR3 is TGTGCCAGTAGTAATCCAGCGGGAGGGTCCTACGAGCAGTACTTC.